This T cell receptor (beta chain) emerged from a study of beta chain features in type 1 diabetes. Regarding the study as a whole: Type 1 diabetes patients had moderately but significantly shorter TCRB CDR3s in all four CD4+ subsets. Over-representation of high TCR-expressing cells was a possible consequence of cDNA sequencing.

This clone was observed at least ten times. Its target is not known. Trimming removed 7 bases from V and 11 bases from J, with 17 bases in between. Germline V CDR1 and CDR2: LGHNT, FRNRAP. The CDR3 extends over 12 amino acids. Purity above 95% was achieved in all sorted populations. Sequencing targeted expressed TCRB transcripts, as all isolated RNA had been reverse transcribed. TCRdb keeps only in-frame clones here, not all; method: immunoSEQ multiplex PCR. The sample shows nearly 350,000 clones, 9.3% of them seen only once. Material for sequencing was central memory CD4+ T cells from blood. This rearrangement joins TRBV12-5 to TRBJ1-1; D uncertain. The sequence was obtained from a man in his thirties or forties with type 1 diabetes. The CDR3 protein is CASAPGGGVAFF. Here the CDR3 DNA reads TGTGCTAGTGCCCCTGGAGGAGGTGTTGCTTTCTTT.